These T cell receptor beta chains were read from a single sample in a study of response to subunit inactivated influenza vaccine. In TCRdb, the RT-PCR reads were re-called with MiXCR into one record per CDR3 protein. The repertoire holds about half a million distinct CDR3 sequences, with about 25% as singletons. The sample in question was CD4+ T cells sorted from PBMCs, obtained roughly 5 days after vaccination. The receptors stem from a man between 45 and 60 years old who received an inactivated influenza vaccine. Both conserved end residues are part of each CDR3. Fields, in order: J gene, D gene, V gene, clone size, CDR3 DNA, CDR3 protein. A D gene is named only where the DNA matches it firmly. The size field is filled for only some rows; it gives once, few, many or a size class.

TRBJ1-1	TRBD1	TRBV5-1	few	TGCGCCAGCAGCAAGGCAGGACAGGGGGACGAAGCTTTCTTT	CASSKAGQGDEAFF
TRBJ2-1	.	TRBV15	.	TGTGCCACGTCGGCCCACTACAATGAGCAGTTCTTC	CATSAHYNEQFF
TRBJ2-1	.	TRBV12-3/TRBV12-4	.	TGTGCCAGCAGTTTATTCAGCGCCTCCTACAATGAGCAGTTCTTC	CASSLFSASYNEQFF
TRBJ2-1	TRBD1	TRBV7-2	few	TGTGCCAGCAGCCAGGGACAGGGGTACTACAATGAGCAGTTCTTC	CASSQGQGYYNEQFF
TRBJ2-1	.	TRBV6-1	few	TGTGCCAGCAGTGAAAGGTACGGTGAGCAGTTCTTC	CASSERYGEQFF
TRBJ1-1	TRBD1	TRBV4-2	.	TGTGCCAGCAGCCAAAACGGACAGGGAACTGAAGCTTTCTTT	CASSQNGQGTEAFF
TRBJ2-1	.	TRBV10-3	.	TGTGCCATCGCCCGGGGCCAGTACAATGAGCAGTTCTTC	CAIARGQYNEQFF
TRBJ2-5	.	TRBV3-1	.	TGTGCCAGCAGCCTAAGGGTTGGTGGAGAGACCCAGTACTTC	CASSLRVGGETQYF
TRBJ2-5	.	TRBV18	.	TGTGCCAGCTCGCTTTCCCTTCCCGAGACCCAGTACTTC	CASSLSLPETQYF
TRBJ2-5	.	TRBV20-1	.	TGCAGTGCTACAGTTTTGGGACTTAGAGAGACCCAGTACTTC	CSATVLGLRETQYF
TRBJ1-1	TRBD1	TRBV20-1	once	TGCAGTGCTAGAGACCCGACAGGGAGAAATGAAGCTTTCTTT	CSARDPTGRNEAFF
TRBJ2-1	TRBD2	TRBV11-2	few	TGTGCCAGCAGCCCCGGTAGGCTAGCGGGGGGGCCGGGGTCCTACAATGAGCAGTTCTTC	CASSPGRLAGGPGSYNEQFF
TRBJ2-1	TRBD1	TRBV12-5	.	TGTGCTAGTGGGCCCGGACAGGGCGGAGATGAGCAGTTCTTC	CASGPGQGGDEQFF
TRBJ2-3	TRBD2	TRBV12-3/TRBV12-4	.	TGTGCCAGCAGTCCGGGACTAGCAACAGATACGCAGTATTTT	CASSPGLATDTQYF
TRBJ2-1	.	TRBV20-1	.	TGCAGTGCTAGGATCAGCTCTGGGTACAATGAGCAGTTCTTC	CSARISSGYNEQFF
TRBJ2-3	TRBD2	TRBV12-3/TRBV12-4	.	TGTGCCACCCTCTTGGGACTAGCTTTCTCAGATACGCAGTATTTT	CATLLGLAFSDTQYF
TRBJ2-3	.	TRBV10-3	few	TGTGCCATCAGTGAGTCGGGGGGGCAAGATACGCAGTATTTT	CAISESGGQDTQYF
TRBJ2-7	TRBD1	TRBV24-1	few	TGTGCCACCAGTGATCCTAGACCGGGACAGGGGGGATACGAGCAGTACTTC	CATSDPRPGQGGYEQYF
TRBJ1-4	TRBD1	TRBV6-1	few	TGTGCCAGCAAGATACAGGGGGCGGCTAATGAAAAACTGTTTTTT	CASKIQGAANEKLFF
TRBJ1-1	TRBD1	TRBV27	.	TGTGCCAGCAGTTTTGGACAGGGGGCGCGGTTCTCTGAAGCTTTCTTT	CASSFGQGARFSEAFF
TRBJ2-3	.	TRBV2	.	TGTGCCATCATAAAAACGGGAATTCTGGCAGATACGCAGTATTTT	CAIIKTGILADTQYF
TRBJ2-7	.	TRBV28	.	TGTGCCAGCAGTTCCCAGGACTTTCTGAGCTCCTACGAGCAGTACTTC	CASSSQDFLSSYEQYF
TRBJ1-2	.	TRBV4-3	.	TGCGCCAGCAGCCAGTCGTCTGGGATGGGACACACCTTC	CASSQSSGMGHTF
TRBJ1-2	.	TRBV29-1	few	TGCAGCGTTTTATTAGGGTCAGGGAAGTCGGATGGCTACACCTTC	CSVLLGSGKSDGYTF
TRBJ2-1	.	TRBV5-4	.	TGTGCCAGCAGCTTGATTCGGACAGATGCCTACAATGAGCAGTTCTTC	CASSLIRTDAYNEQFF
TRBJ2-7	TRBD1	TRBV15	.	TGTGCCACCAGCAGACGCGACAGGGGGCCTCACGAGCAGTACTTC	CATSRRDRGPHEQYF
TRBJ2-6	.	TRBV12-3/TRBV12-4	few	TGTGCCAGCAGTTTTCCGGTCGGACCAGGTGGGGCCAACGTCCTGACTTTC	CASSFPVGPGGANVLTF
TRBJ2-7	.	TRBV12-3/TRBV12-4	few	TGTGCCAGCGGTGCCAGGGGTGTATCCTACTCCTACGAGCAGTACTTC	CASGARGVSYSYEQYF
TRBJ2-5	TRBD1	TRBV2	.	TGTGCCAGCAGTATGCAGGGGGAAGAGACCCAGTACTTC	CASSMQGEETQYF
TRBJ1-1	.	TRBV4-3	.	TGCGCCAGCAGCCAAGATTATTGGGGTCGGGACACTGAAGCTTTCTTT	CASSQDYWGRDTEAFF
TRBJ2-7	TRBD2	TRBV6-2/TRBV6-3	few	TGTGCCAGCAGCCAACGCCTAGCGGGGGGACCCTACGAGCAGTACTTC	CASSQRLAGGPYEQYF
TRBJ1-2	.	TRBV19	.	TGTGCCAGTAAAGCACCGGGACGGAAGGTCGGTGGCTACACCTTC	CASKAPGRKVGGYTF
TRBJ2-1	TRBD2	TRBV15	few	TGTGCCACCAGCAGAGTCACTCGCGGGAGCGTTGAGCAGTTCTTC	CATSRVTRGSVEQFF
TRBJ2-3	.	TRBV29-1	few	TGCAGCGTTGAAGGGGGCAGGGGCAGGACAGATACGCAGTATTTT	CSVEGGRGRTDTQYF
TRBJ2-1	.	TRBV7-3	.	TGTGCCAGCAGCTTAACCCTGGCGGGGCAGAGGGAGCAGTTCTTC	CASSLTLAGQREQFF
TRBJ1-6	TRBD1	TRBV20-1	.	TGCAGTGCTAGAGTAGGGAGACAGGGGAATAATTCACCCCTCCACTTT	CSARVGRQGNNSPLHF
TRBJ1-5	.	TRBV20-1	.	TGCAGTGCCGGGGACGCGGGGACCAACCATCAGCCCCAGCATTTT	CSAGDAGTNHQPQHF
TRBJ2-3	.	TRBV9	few	TGTGCCAGCAGCGTAGCTACGGGCAGGGATAGCACAGATACGCAGTATTTT	CASSVATGRDSTDTQYF
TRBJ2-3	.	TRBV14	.	TGTGCCAGCAGCCAAGGATGGGCAGCGGTGTTAGATACGCAGTATTTT	CASSQGWAAVLDTQYF
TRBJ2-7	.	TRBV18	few	TGTGCCAGCTCACTCTCCTCTGGCGCCTACGAGCAGTACTTC	CASSLSSGAYEQYF
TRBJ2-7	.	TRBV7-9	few	TGTGCCAGCAGCTTAGGACCCAGCGGGCCCGAGCAGTACTTC	CASSLGPSGPEQYF
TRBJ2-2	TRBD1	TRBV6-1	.	TGTGCCAGCAGTCCCCCTCCGGGACAGGGTGCCGGGGAGCTGTTTTTT	CASSPPPGQGAGELFF
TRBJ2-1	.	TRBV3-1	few	TGTGCCAGCAGCCAAGATGCGGGCAACTACAATGAGCAGTTCTTC	CASSQDAGNYNEQFF
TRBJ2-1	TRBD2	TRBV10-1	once	TGCGCCAGCAGCCTAGGGGAGGGGAACAACAATGAGCAGTTCTTC	CASSLGEGNNNEQFF
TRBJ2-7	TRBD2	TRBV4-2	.	TGTGCCAGCAGATACAACCTAGCGGGAGCCTACGAGCAGTACTTC	CASRYNLAGAYEQYF
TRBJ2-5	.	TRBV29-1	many	TGCAGCGACGTGAGGGGCGGGGAGACCCAGTACTTC	CSDVRGGETQYF
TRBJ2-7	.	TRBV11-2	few	TGTGCCAGCAGCTCTAGTAGTTGGTCCTACGAGCAGTACTTC	CASSSSSWSYEQYF
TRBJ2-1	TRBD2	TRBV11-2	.	TGTGCCAGCAGCCCTCTAGCGGGGGGTACATATGAGCAGTTCTTC	CASSPLAGGTYEQFF
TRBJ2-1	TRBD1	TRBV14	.	TGTGCCAGCAGCCCTAGACAGGGTCCCCCCCGGAATGAGCAGTTCTTC	CASSPRQGPPRNEQFF
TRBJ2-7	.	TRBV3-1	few	TGTGCCAGCAGCCAAGATGAATACGAGCAGTACTTC	CASSQDEYEQYF
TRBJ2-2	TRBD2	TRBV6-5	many	TGTGCCAGCAGTTGGACTAGCGGGAGGAACACCGGGGAGCTGTTTTTT	CASSWTSGRNTGELFF
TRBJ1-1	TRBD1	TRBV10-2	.	TGCGCCAGCAGTGGGGGACAGGGAGGTGAAGCTTTCTTT	CASSGGQGGEAFF
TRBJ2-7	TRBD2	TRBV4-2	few	TGTGCCAGCAGCAAAAGAGCTCCATGGAGGCGGACTAGCGGGGGGAATGAATACGAGCAGTACTTC	CASSKRAPWRRTSGGNEYEQYF
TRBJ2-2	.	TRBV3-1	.	TGTGCCAGCGCCTTCCCCACCGGGGAGCTGTTTTTT	CASAFPTGELFF
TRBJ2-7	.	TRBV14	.	TGTGCCAGCAGCCAATCTGCAGCAGGTGTCTACGAGCAGTACTTC	CASSQSAAGVYEQYF
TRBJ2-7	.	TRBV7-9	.	TGTGCCAGCAGCGCCCGGGACGAAGTATACGAGCAGTACTTC	CASSARDEVYEQYF
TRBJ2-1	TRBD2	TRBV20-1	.	TGCAGTGCTAGGTTACTAGCGTTCCCCCATGAGCAGTTCTTC	CSARLLAFPHEQFF